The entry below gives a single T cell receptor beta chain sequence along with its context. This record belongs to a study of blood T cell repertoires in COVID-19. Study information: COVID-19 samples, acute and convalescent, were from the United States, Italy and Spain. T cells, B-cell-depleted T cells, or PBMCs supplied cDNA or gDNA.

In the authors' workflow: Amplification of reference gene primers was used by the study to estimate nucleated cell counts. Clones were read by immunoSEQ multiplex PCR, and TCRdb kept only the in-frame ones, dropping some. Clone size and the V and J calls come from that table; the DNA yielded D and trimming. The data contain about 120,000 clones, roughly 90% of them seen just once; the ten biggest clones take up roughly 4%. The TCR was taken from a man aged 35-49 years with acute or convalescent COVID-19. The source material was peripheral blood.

This CDR3 is CASSRSSGDSPLHF. CDR3 coding DNA: TGTGCCAGCTCCAGGTCCTCCGGGGATTCACCCCTCCACTTT. The chain uses TRBV18 and TRBJ1-6; D call uncertain. Germline loops: CDR1 KGHSH, CDR2 LQKENI. The CDR3 consists of 14 residues. Trimming removed 6 bases from V and 8 bases from J, with 14 bases in between.